Shown below are 19 T cell receptor beta chains from a single sample sequenced in a study of blood T cell repertoires in COVID-19. Libraries were prepared by immunoSEQ multiplex PCR; TCRdb keeps only in-frame clonotypes and omits some of them. The table shows approximately 100,000 clones, with approximately 84% occurring only once. The sequencing input was peripheral blood. The receptor set was obtained from a man between 65 and 79 years old with acute or convalescent COVID-19.

The V and J genes are TRBV25-1 and TRBJ1-1; D call uncertain. Trimming shortened V by 1 base and J by 4 bases, and 7 bases separated the two germline ends. CDR3 length equals 13 residues. The germline V gene has CDR1 MGHDK and CDR2 SYGVNS. The CDR3 here is CASSESVSTEAFF. The CDR3, as DNA: TGTGCCAGCAGTGAATCGGTGAGCACTGAAGCTTTCTTT. Drawing the rest from reference TRBV25-1 and TRBJ1-1, the complete variable domain is EADIYQTPRYLVIGTGKKITLECSQTMGHDKMYWYQQDPGMELHLIHYSYGVNSTEKGDLSSESTVSRIRTEHFPLTLESARPSHTSQYLCASSESVSTEAFFGQGTRLTVV.

The J gene is TRBJ1-2, the V gene TRBV18; the D is unclear. CDR1 KGHSH and CDR2 LQKENI come from the germline V gene. The CDR3 is made up of 14 amino acids. The ends were cut back, 0 bases at V and 1 base at J, with 6 bases in the middle. CDR3 in amino acids: CASSPPLDNYGYTF. CDR3 in DNA: TGTGCCAGCTCACCACCGCTAGATAACTATGGCTACACCTTC. Combining the CDR3 with reference TRBV18 and TRBJ1-2 gives the whole variable domain NAGVMQNPRHLVRRRGQEARLRCSPMKGHSHVYWYRQLPEEGLKFMVYLQKENIIDESGMPKERFSAEFPKEGPSILRIQQVVRGDSAAYFCASSPPLDNYGYTFGSGTRLTVV.

The gene calls are TRBV28 and TRBJ2-2; the D gene is possibly TRBD2 (6 bases). There are 13 residues in the CDR3. Trimming took off 11 bases at V and 5 bases at J, with 15 bases between the two ends. Germline CDR1 and CDR2: MDHEN and SYDVKM. In DNA, the CDR3 is TGTGCCGGGGGGACCCCAGAAACCGGGGAGCTGTTTTTT. Residues: CAGGTPETGELFF. The full variable domain, with the rest looked up from reference TRBV28 and TRBJ2-2, is DVKVTQSSRYLVKRTGEKVFLECVQDMDHENMFWYRQDPGLGLRLIYFSYDVKMKEKGDIPEGYSVSREKKERFSLILESASTNQTSMYLCAGGTPETGELFFGEGSRLTVL.

The chain recombines TRBV5-8 with TRBJ2-6; D uncertain. V was clipped by 2 bases and J by 4 bases, with 7 bases between them. There are 14 residues in the CDR3. CDR1 SGHTS and CDR2 YDEGEE come from the germline V gene. CDR3 nucleotide sequence: TGTGCCAGCAGCTTACACCGAGGGGCCAACGTCCTGACTTTC. It is translated as CASSLHRGANVLTF.

The J gene is TRBJ1-2, the V gene TRBV6-5, with D perhaps TRBD1 (6 bases). This CDR3 has 12 residues. V was pared by 5 bases and J by 7 bases, with 11 bases between. Germline CDR1 and CDR2: MNHEY and SVGAGI. This chain's CDR3 is CASSQLGGGYTF. DNA for the CDR3: TGTGCCAGCAGTCAACTAGGGGGTGGCTACACCTTC.

This clone was recorded a few times. V and J are TRBV6-2 or TRBV6-3 and TRBJ1-2, with a weak D call TRBD1 (5 bases). This CDR3 contains 12 residues. Germline CDR1 reads MNHEY; CDR2 reads SVGEGT. V was trimmed by 5 bases and J by 6 bases, leaving 10 bases between them. The CDR3 DNA reads as TGTGCCAGCAGTAGGGGTTTCGATGGCTACACCTTC. Its protein is CASSRGFDGYTF.

The chain carries TRBV4-2 and TRBJ1-4; 9 bases match TRBD1. Unmatched junction bases numbered 7, after V lost 0 bases and J lost 11 bases. The germline V gene has CDR1 LGHNA and CDR2 YNFKEQ. The CDR3 runs to 15 residues. Here the CDR3 DNA reads TGTGCCAGCAGCCAAGAGGACAGGGGTAGCGGGAAACTGTTTTTT. This gives the protein CASSQEDRGSGKLFF.

The chain employs TRBV6-5 and TRBJ2-1, with D possibly matching TRBD1 (5 bases). The V and J ends lost 4 bases and 6 bases respectively, with 13 bases between them. Germline CDR1 reads MNHEY; CDR2 reads SVGAGI. This CDR3 has 14 residues. The CDR3 region has the DNA TGTGCCAGCAGTTCAACTTTGGGGCGCAATGAGCAGTTCTTC. Amino acids: CASSSTLGRNEQFF.

This sequence joins TRBV6-2 or TRBV6-3 and TRBJ2-4; 10 positions agree with TRBD2. Trimming removed 2 bases from V and 9 bases from J; junction bases left unmatched: 7. Germline CDR1 MNHEY, CDR2 SVGEGT. The CDR3 length is 15 residues. CDR3 nucleotides: TGTGCCAGCAGTTACCCCGGGGCTAGCGGGAGCATTCAGTACTTC. Residues: CASSYPGASGSIQYF.

V gene TRBV11-2 combines with J gene TRBJ2-7; TRBD2 matches 12 bases. Germline-derived CDR1 and CDR2 are SGHAT and FQNNGV. This CDR3 contains 15 residues. After removal of 0 bases from V and 3 bases from J, the junction contained 0 bases not matched to a gene. CDR3 bases: TGTGCCAGCAGCTTAGAGACTAGCGGGGGCTACGAGCAGTACTTC. Amino acids: CASSLETSGGYEQYF.

This clone was found once. The genes are TRBV12-5 and TRBJ1-6, with D hard to call. This CDR3 contains 15 residues. With 7 bases removed from V and 5 bases from J, the gap between germline ends came to 15 bases. The germline CDR1 and CDR2 sequences are LGHNT and FRNRAP. The CDR3 region has the DNA TGTGCTAGTGCAAAAGAACGGTTGAATAATTCACCCCTCCACTTT. It codes for CASAKERLNNSPLHF.

The V call is TRBV19, the J call TRBJ1-1; D possibly corresponds to TRBD1 (6 bases). The CDR3 length is 13 residues. The germline V gene encodes CDR1 LNHDA and CDR2 SQIVND (reference sequence). CDR3 sequence reads: CATDRPENTEAFF. CDR3 coding DNA: TGTGCGACGGACAGACCCGAGAACACTGAAGCTTTCTTT. Complete variable domain (other parts from reference TRBV19 and TRBJ1-1): DGGITQSPKYLFRKEGQNVTLSCEQNLNHDAMYWYRQDPGQGLRLIYYSQIVNDFQKGDIAEGYSVSREKKESFPLTVTSAQKNPTAFYLCATDRPENTEAFFGQGTRLTVV.

The chain links TRBV10-3 to TRBJ2-1; 12 nucleotides line up with TRBD2. The CDR3 is 15 residues long. The ends lost 6 bases at V and 6 bases at J; junction bases unmatched: 6. Germline assignment: CDR1 ENHRY and CDR2 SYGVKD. CDR3 in DNA: TGTGCCATCAGCGGACTAGCGGGAATTGGCAATGAGCAGTTCTTC. This codes for CAISGLAGIGNEQFF.

J is TRBJ1-2 and V is TRBV19; the match to TRBD1 covers 7 bases. The CDR3 is made up of 12 amino acids. Looked up from germline, CDR1 is LNHDA and CDR2 is SQIVND (reference sequence). V trimming: 5 bases; J trimming: 7 bases; junction bases outside the gene matches: 4. CDR3 in amino acids: CASSPRQGGYTF. Here the CDR3 DNA reads TGTGCCAGTAGTCCGCGACAGGGTGGCTACACCTTC.

Comment on this clone: A read error may explain this, as a much larger clone is one base away. V is TRBV3-1 (or the pseudogene TRBV3-2) and J is TRBJ1-2, with 9 bases that match TRBD1. The CDR3 runs 13 residues. Germline V gene data show CDR1 as LGHDT and CDR2 as YNNKEL (reference sequence). J was trimmed by 4 bases and V by 4 bases; bases with no gene match: 1. CDR3 sequence reads: CASSRGQGYGYTF. For the CDR3, the DNA is TGTGCCAGCAGCCGGGGACAGGGCTATGGCTACACCTTC.

This chain joins TRBV16 and TRBJ1-1; D is unclear. Germline values: CDR1 KGHSY, CDR2 FQNENV. Trimming stripped 0 bases from V and 4 bases from J, with 12 bases between. This CDR3 is built from 15 residues. The CDR3 DNA sequence: TGTGCCAGCAGCCAATCGAGGGCGGCGGGCACTGAAGCTTTCTTT. The encoded protein is CASSQSRAAGTEAFF.

The chain employs TRBV11-2 and TRBJ2-3; D may be TRBD2 (6 bases). The V gene's germline CDR1 is SGHAT and CDR2 FQNNGV. This CDR3 contains 16 residues. V shed 6 bases and J shed 6 bases, with 22 bases lying between them. CDR3 DNA: TGTGCCAGCAGGGGCCGGGGGACCTGGGCTAGGGATACGCAGTATTTT. Translated, it gives CASRGRGTWARDTQYF.

This clone has just a few counts. The chain has TRBV18 and TRBJ1-1; maybe TRBD1 (5 bases). The CDR3 runs to 15 residues. V was clipped by 1 base and J by 0 bases, with 9 bases between them. Germline V CDR1 and CDR2: KGHSH, LQKENI. Here the CDR3 reads CASSPLGEVNTEAFF. CDR3 in DNA: TGTGCCAGCTCACCACTGGGGGAGGTGAACACTGAAGCTTTCTTT.

In its sample, this clone was seen once. V usage is TRBV5-1 and J usage is TRBJ2-5, with 7 bases lining up with TRBD1. This CDR3 region has 15 residues. In germline, CDR1 is SGHRS, CDR2 YFSETQ. Trimming cost V 0 bases and J 2 bases; bases outside gene matches: 4. The CDR3 sequence: CASSLGWDRQETQYF. In DNA form, the CDR3 reads TGCGCCAGCAGCTTGGGCTGGGACAGACAAGAGACCCAGTACTTC.